The rows below give T cell receptor beta chains drawn from one sample of a study of cytomegalovirus exposure and HLA in healthy donors. Some clones are missing from TCRdb's copy, which holds only in-frame ones; the method was immunoSEQ multiplex PCR. The profile shows 100,000 to 150,000 clones, around 75% of them singletons. Input material: PBMCs. The receptors derive from a woman between 45 and 60 years old in good health and CMV-seronegative. CDR3s include the opening cysteine and the closing phenylalanine or tryptophan. The order of the fields is J gene, D gene, clone size, V gene, CDR3 DNA, CDR3 protein. The D gene is left open where the match is weak. The size of a clone is reported for some rows only, either as once, few or many, or as a class for expanded clones.

TRBJ2-7,TRBD1,-,TRBV4-1,TGCGCCAGCAGCCACCAACAGGGGAAAACCTACGAGCAGTACTTC,CASSHQQGKTYEQYF
TRBJ2-5,TRBD1,-,TRBV28,TGTGCCAGCAGTGTGGACAGGGATGTTTGGGTTAGAGAGACCCAGTACTTC,CASSVDRDVWVRETQYF
TRBJ1-2,-,few,TRBV7-2,TGTGCCAGCAGCTTAGAGTCCGGGGAATATGGCTACACCTTC,CASSLESGEYGYTF
TRBJ2-2,TRBD2,few,TRBV4-3,TGCGCCAGCAGCCCTCGACTAGCGGGAAGTACCGGGGAGCTGTTTTTT,CASSPRLAGSTGELFF
TRBJ1-6,-,-,TRBV5-4,TGTGCCAGCAGCCCCCTACAGAATTCACCCCTCCACTTT,CASSPLQNSPLHF
TRBJ1-2,-,-,TRBV7-9,TGTTCCAGCAGCTTAGGGCAGTACTATGGCTACACCTTC,CSSSLGQYYGYTF
TRBJ2-6,-,-,TRBV5-4,TGTGCCAGCAGCAAAGACAGCTCTGGGGCCAACGTCCTGACTTTC,CASSKDSSGANVLTF
TRBJ2-1,TRBD2,-,TRBV30,TGTGCCTGGAGTGGAACTAGCGGGATTCTAGAGCAGTTCTTC,CAWSGTSGILEQFF
TRBJ2-1,-,-,TRBV9,TGTGCCAGCAGCCGGCAGGGGACCTACAATGAGCAGTTCTTC,CASSRQGTYNEQFF
TRBJ1-1,-,-,TRBV28,TGTGCCAGCAGTTTCTTCCAGGGCACTGAAGCTTTCTTT,CASSFFQGTEAFF
TRBJ2-1,TRBD2,-,TRBV2,TGTGCCAGCAAAAGGACTAGCGGGAGAAGTGATGAGCAGTTCTTC,CASKRTSGRSDEQFF
TRBJ1-3,TRBD1,few,TRBV19,TGTGCCAGTACTGTTGGGGACAGGATCTCGGACACCATATATTTT,CASTVGDRISDTIYF
TRBJ1-3,-,-,TRBV4-1,TGCGCCAGCAGCCAAGATTCAGGGACTGGAAACACCATATATTTT,CASSQDSGTGNTIYF
TRBJ1-5,-,-,TRBV19,TGTGCCAGTAGTACTGGACAGTCCGGTAGCAATCAGCCCCAGCATTTT,CASSTGQSGSNQPQHF